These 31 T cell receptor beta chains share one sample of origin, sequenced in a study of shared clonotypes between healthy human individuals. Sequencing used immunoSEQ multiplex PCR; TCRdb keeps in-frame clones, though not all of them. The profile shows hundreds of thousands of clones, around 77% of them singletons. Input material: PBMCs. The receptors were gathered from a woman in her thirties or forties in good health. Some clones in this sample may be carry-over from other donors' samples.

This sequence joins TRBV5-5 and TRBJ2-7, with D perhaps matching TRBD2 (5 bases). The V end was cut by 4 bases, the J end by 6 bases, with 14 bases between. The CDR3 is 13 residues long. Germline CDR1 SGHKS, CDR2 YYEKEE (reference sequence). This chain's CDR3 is CASSPRTEGEQYF. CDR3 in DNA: TGTGCCAGCAGCCCTCGGACCGAGGGCGAGCAGTACTTC. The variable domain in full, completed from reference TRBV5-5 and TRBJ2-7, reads DAGVTQSPTHLIKTRGQQVTLRCSPISGHKSVSWYQQVLGQGPQFIFQYYEKEERGRGNFPDRFSARQFPNYSSELNVNALLLGDSALYLCASSPRTEGEQYFGPGTRLTVT.

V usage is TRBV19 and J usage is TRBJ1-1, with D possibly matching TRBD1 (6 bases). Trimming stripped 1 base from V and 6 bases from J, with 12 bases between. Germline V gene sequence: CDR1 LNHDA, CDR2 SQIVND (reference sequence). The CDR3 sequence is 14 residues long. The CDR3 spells CASSIVNRVAEAFF. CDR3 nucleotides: TGTGCCAGTAGTATAGTAAACAGGGTTGCTGAAGCTTTCTTT.

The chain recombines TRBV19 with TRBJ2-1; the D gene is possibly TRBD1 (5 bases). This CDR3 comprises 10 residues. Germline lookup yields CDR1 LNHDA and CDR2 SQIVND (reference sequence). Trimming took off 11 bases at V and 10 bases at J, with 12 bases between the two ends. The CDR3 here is CAGAGEEQFF. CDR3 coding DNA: TGTGCCGGGGCAGGTGAAGAGCAGTTCTTC.

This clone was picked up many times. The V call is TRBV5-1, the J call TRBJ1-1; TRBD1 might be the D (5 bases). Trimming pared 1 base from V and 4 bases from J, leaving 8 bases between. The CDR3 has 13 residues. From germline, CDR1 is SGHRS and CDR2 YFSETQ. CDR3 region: CASSLRTFTEAFF. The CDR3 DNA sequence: TGCGCCAGCAGCTTGAGGACATTCACTGAAGCTTTCTTT.

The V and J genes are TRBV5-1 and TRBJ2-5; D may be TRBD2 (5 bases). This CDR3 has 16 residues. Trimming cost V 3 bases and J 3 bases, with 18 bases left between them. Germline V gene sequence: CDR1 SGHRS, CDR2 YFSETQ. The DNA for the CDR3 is TGCGCCAGCAGCTCGGCCCTTAAGCGAGGGAAAGAGACCCAGTACTTC. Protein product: CASSSALKRGKETQYF.

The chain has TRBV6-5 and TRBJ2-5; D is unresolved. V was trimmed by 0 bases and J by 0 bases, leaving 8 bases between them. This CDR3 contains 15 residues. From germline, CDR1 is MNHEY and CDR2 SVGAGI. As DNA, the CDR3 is TGTGCCAGCAGTTACTCATGGGGTAACCAAGAGACCCAGTACTTC. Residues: CASSYSWGNQETQYF.

For the CDR3, the DNA is TGCAGCGTTGGGTTAGCGGTTTCTAGCACTGAAGCTTTCTTT. Protein product: CSVGLAVSSTEAFF. The chain combines TRBV29-1 with TRBJ1-1; unclear D gene. There are 14 residues in the CDR3. Germline-derived CDR1 and CDR2 are SQVTM and ANQGSEA. The V end lost 4 bases, the J end lost 4 bases, and 16 bases lay between the germline ends.

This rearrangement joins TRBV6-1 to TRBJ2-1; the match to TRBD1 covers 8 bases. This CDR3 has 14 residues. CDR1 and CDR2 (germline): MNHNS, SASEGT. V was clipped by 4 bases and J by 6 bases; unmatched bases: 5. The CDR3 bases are TGTGCCAGCAGTGCCTCAGGGGGCGGCAATGAGCAGTTCTTC. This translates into CASSASGGGNEQFF.

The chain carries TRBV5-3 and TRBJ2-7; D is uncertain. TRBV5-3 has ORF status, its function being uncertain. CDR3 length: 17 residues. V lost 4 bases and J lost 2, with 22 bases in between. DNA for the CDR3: TGTGCCAGAAGCCCCACTTCCCTACCACCCAAGACCTACGAGCAGTACTTC. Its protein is CARSPTSLPPKTYEQYF.

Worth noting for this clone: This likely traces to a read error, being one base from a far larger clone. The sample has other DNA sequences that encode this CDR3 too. The DNA of the CDR3 is TGCGCCAGCAGCCAGCCTAGTCTAGAGACCCAGTACTTC. Its protein is CASSQPSLETQYF. The chain joins TRBV5-6 to TRBJ2-5; D is unclear. Per germline, CDR1 SGHDT and CDR2 YYEEEE. This CDR3 comprises 13 residues.

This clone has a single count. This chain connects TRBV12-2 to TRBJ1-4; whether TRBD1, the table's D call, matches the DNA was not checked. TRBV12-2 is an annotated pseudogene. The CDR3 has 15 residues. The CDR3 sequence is CASRQGGTTNEKLFF. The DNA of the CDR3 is TGTGCAAGTCGACAGGGTGGAACCACTAATGAAAAACTGTTTTTT.

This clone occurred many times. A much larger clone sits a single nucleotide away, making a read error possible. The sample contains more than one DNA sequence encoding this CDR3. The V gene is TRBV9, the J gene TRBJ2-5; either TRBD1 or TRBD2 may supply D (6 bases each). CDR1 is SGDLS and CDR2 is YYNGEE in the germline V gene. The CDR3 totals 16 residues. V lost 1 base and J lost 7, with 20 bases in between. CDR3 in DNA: TGTGCCAGCAGCGTAAGGTCCGGGGGCGGTGACCCGACCCAGTACTTC. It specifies CASSVRSGGGDPTQYF.

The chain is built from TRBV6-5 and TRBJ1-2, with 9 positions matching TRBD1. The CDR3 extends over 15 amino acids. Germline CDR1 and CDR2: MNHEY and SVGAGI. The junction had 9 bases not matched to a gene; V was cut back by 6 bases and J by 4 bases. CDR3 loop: CASRAGQGGGYGYTF. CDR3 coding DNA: TGTGCCAGCAGAGCGGGACAGGGAGGTGGCTATGGCTACACCTTC.

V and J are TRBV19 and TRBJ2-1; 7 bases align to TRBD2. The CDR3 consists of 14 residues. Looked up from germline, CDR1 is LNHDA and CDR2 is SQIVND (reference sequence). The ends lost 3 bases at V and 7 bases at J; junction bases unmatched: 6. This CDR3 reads CASSMAGAVNEQFF. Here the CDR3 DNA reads TGTGCCAGTAGTATGGCGGGAGCGGTAAATGAGCAGTTCTTC.

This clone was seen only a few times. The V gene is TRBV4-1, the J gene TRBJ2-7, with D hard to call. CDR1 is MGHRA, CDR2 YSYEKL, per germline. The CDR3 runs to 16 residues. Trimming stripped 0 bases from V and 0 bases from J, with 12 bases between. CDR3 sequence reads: CASSQEVSAISYEQYF. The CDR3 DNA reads TGCGCCAGCAGCCAAGAGGTCAGTGCCATCTCCTACGAGCAGTACTTC.

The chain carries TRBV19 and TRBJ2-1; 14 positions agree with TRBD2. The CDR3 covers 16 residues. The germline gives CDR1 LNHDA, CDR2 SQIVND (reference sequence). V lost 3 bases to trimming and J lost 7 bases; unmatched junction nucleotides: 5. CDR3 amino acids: CASSMGLAGEGNEQFF. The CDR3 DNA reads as TGTGCCAGTAGTATGGGACTAGCGGGAGAAGGGAATGAGCAGTTCTTC.

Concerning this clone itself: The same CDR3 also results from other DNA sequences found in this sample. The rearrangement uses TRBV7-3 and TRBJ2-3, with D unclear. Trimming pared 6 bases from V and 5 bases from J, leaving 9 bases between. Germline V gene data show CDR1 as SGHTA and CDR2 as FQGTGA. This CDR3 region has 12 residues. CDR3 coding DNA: TGTGCCAGCAGTTCCGCCGGAGATACGCAGTATTTT. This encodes CASSSAGDTQYF.

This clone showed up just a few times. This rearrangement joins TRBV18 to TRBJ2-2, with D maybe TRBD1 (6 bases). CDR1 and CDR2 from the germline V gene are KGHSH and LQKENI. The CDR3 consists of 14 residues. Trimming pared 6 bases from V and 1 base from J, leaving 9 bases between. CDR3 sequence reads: CASSGTQNTGELFF. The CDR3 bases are TGTGCCAGCTCCGGGACACAGAACACCGGGGAGCTGTTTTTT. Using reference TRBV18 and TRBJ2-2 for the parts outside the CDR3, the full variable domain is NAGVMQNPRHLVRRRGQEARLRCSPMKGHSHVYWYRQLPEEGLKFMVYLQKENIIDESGMPKERFSAEFPKEGPSILRIQQVVRGDSAAYFCASSGTQNTGELFFGEGSRLTVL.

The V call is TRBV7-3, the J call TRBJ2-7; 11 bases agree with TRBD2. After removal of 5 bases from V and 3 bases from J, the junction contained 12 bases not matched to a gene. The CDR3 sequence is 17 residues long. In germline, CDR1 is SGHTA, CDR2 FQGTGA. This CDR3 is CASSPGLAGPNHYEQYF. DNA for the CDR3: TGTGCCAGCAGCCCCGGACTAGCGGGCCCAAACCACTACGAGCAGTACTTC.

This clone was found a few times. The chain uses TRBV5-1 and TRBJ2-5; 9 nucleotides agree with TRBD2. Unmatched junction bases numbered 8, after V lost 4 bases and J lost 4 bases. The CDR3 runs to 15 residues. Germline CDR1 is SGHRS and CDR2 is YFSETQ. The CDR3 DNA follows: TGCGCCAGCAGCCCGGCGGGGGGGTTCGGAGAGACCCAGTACTTC. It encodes CASSPAGGFGETQYF.

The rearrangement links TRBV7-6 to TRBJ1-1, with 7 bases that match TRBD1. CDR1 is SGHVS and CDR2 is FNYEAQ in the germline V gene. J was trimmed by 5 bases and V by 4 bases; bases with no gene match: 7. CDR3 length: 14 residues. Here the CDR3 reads CASSSNRGGTEAFF. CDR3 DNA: TGTGCCAGCAGCTCCAACAGGGGAGGGACTGAAGCTTTCTTT.

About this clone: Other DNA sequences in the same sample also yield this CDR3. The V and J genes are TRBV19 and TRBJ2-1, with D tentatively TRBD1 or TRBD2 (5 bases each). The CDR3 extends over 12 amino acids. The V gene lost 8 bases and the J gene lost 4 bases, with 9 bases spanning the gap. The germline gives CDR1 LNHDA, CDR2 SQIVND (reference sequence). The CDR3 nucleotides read TGTGCCAGTGGGGGAGCTTACAATGAGCAGTTCTTC. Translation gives CASGGAYNEQFF.

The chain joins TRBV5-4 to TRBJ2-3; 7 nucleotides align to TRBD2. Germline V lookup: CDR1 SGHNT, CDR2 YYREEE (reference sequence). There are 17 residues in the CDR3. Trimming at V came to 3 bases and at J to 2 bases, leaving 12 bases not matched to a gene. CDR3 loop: CASSSGPGGRPTDTQYF. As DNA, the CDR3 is TGTGCCAGCAGCTCCGGTCCGGGGGGTAGGCCCACAGATACGCAGTATTTT.

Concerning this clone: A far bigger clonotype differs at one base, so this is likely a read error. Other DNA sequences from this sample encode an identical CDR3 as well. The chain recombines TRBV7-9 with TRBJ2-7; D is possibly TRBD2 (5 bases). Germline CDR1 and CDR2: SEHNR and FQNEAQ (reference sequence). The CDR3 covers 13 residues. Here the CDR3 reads CASSAGLAYEQYF. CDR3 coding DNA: TGCGCCAGCAGCGCAGGACTGGCCTACGAGCAGTACTTC.

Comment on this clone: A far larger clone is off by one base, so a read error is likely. CDR3 coding DNA: TGTGCCAGCAGCGATTCGGGGGCAGGGGTCAATAGTGATGGCTACACCTTC. Its translation: CASSDSGAGVNSDGYTF. The chain couples TRBV7-9 to TRBJ1-2; weak D call: TRBD1 (6 bases). The CDR3 has 17 amino acids. V shed 5 bases and J shed 6 bases, with 25 bases lying between them. Germline values: CDR1 SEHNR, CDR2 FQNEAQ (reference sequence).

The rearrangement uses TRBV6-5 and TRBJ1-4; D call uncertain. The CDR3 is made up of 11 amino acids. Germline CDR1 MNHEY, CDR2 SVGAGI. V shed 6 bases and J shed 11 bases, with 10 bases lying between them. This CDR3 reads CASRSARKLFF. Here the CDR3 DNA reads TGTGCCAGCAGATCTGCTCGGAAACTGTTTTTT.

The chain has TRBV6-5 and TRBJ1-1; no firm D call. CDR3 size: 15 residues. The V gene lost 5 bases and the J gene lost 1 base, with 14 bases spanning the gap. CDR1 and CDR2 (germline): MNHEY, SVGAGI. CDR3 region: CASSQDGPANTEAFF. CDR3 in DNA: TGTGCCAGCAGTCAGGACGGACCAGCGAACACTGAAGCTTTCTTT.

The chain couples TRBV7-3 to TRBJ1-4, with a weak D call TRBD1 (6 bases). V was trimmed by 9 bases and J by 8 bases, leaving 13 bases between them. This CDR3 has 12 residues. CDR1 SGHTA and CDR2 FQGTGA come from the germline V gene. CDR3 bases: TGTGCCAGAGACAGTACAGGGGAAAAACTGTTTTTT. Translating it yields CARDSTGEKLFF.

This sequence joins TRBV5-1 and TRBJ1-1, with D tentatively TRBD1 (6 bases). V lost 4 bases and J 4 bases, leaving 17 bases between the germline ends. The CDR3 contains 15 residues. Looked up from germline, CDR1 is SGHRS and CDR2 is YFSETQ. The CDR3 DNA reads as TGCGCCAGCAGCGCATCCCAGGGGATGGCCACTGAAGCTTTCTTT. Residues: CASSASQGMATEAFF.

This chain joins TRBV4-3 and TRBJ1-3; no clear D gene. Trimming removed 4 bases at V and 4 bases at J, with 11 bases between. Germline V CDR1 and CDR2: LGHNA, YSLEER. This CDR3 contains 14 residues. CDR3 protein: CASSRTEAGNTIYF. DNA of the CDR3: TGCGCCAGCAGCCGAACCGAAGCGGGAAACACCATATATTTT.

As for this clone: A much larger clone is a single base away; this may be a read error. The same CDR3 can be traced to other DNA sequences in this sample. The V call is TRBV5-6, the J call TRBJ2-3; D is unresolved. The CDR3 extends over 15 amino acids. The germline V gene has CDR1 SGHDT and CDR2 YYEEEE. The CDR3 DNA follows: TGTGCCAGCAGCTTGGGGCGGATAAGCACGGATACGCAGTATTTT. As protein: CASSLGRISTDTQYF.